A selection of T cell receptor beta chains follows, all from one sample in a study of blood T cell repertoires in COVID-19. The repertoire was sequenced with immunoSEQ multiplex PCR; TCRdb's copy has only in-frame clones and lacks some. The repertoire includes 97,000 or so clones, 85% to 90% of them detected once, and under 3% sits in the top ten. The sample was peripheral blood. Receptors were obtained from a man between 45 and 60 years old with active or convalescent COVID-19. The CDR3 runs from the conserved cysteine through the conserved F or W. A D gene is named only where the DNA matches it firmly. Size is omitted from some rows. Given values are once, few, many or a class for expanded clones.

J,D,V,size,CDR3,DNA
TRBJ2-3,NA,TRBV10-2,NA,CASSGFGEGGTDTQYF,TGCGCCAGCAGTGGATTCGGTGAGGGAGGCACAGATACGCAGTATTTT
TRBJ2-1,TRBD2,TRBV27,few,CASSSLAGGSYNEQFF,TGTGCCAGCAGTTCACTAGCGGGGGGTTCCTACAATGAGCAGTTCTTC
TRBJ2-1,TRBD1,TRBV19,NA,CASSMVGQGARNEQFF,TGTGCCAGTAGTATGGTGGGGCAGGGGGCGCGGAATGAGCAGTTCTTC
TRBJ2-4,NA,TRBV1,NA,CTCRGGKNIQYF,TGCACCTGTCGAGGGGGAAAAAACATTCAGTACTTC
TRBJ2-1,NA,TRBV6-4,NA,CASSVGSEYNEQFF,TGTGCCAGCAGTGTTGGCTCCGAATACAATGAGCAGTTCTTC
TRBJ2-3,NA,TRBV7-2,NA,CASSARGALTQYF,TGTGCCAGCAGCGCCCGTGGGGCCCTCACGCAGTATTTT
TRBJ2-7,NA,TRBV25-1,NA,CASSESRSPYEQYF,TGTGCCAGCAGTGAATCACGGTCCCCCTACGAGCAGTACTTC
TRBJ1-2,TRBD1,TRBV3-1/TRBV3-2,once,CASSLTGSYGYTF,TGTGCCAGCAGCTTGACAGGGAGCTATGGCTACACCTTC
TRBJ2-1,TRBD2,TRBV5-6,NA,CASSHRLANEQFF,TGTGCCAGCAGCCATCGACTAGCCAATGAGCAGTTCTTC
TRBJ1-1,NA,TRBV10-3,NA,CAITQTGMNTEAFF,TGTGCCATCACTCAGACAGGAATGAACACTGAAGCTTTCTTT
TRBJ2-7,TRBD2,TRBV10-2,NA,CASSPGLAGDEQYF,TGCGCCAGCAGTCCGGGACTAGCGGGGGATGAGCAGTACTTC
TRBJ2-5,NA,TRBV6-1,NA,CASSESGGGEGTQYF,TGTGCCAGCAGTGAATCGGGCGGGGGCGAGGGGACCCAGTACTTC
TRBJ2-5,NA,TRBV4-3,NA,CASSHSGGGETQYF,TGCGCCAGCAGCCATTCTGGAGGTGGAGAGACCCAGTACTTC
TRBJ1-4,NA,TRBV30,NA,CAWSDGGGRELFF,TGTGCCTGGAGTGACGGCGGGGGCAGAGAACTGTTTTTT
TRBJ1-4,NA,TRBV6-9,NA,CASSSQGGKLFF,TGTGCCAGCAGTTCACAGGGTGGCAAACTGTTTTTT
TRBJ2-5,TRBD1,TRBV24-1,NA,CATSDPSQQGKETQYF,TGTGCCACCAGTGACCCTTCCCAACAGGGGAAAGAGACCCAGTACTTC
TRBJ2-5,NA,TRBV6-5,NA,CASTPRGTQETQYF,TGTGCCAGCACACCGAGAGGGACTCAAGAGACCCAGTACTTC
TRBJ1-6,TRBD1,TRBV5-1,NA,CASSLGDSLNPLHF,TGCGCCAGCAGCTTGGGGGACAGCTTAAATCCCCTCCACTTT
TRBJ2-1,NA,TRBV12-3/TRBV12-4,NA,CASSFLEWEQFF,TGTGCCAGCAGTTTCCTTGAGTGGGAGCAGTTCTTC
TRBJ1-2,NA,TRBV11-2,NA,CASSSSNRVDGYTF,TGTGCCAGCAGCTCCTCAAACAGGGTCGATGGCTACACCTTC
TRBJ2-5,NA,TRBV30,NA,CAWRRLDSGAETQYF,TGTGCCTGGAGGCGGCTGGACAGTGGCGCGGAGACCCAGTACTTC
TRBJ1-4,NA,TRBV18,NA,CASSPNAQDEKLFF,TGTGCCAGCTCCCCCAATGCACAAGATGAAAAACTGTTTTTT
TRBJ1-2,NA,TRBV11-2,NA,CATEEGHLVGYGYTF,TGTGCCACTGAGGAGGGTCATTTGGTGGGTTATGGCTACACCTTC
TRBJ2-5,NA,TRBV29-1,NA,CSVENQGRETQYF,TGCAGCGTTGAGAATCAGGGTCGGGAGACCCAGTACTTC
TRBJ2-1,TRBD2,TRBV5-1,NA,CASSLGGGGYNEQFF,TGCGCCAGCAGCTTGGGCGGCGGGGGGTACAATGAGCAGTTCTTC
TRBJ2-5,NA,TRBV20-1,NA,CSARSGETQYF,TGCAGTGCTAGAAGCGGAGAGACCCAGTACTTC
TRBJ2-7,NA,TRBV6-5,NA,CASRAPAGYEQYF,TGTGCCAGCAGAGCCCCAGCGGGTTACGAGCAGTACTTC